The 9 T cell receptor beta chains reported below all come from one sample, sequenced in a study of Ad26.COV2.S vaccination and SARS-CoV-2 variants. The table came from immunoSEQ multiplex PCR; TCRdb's copy has only in-frame clones and leaves some out. The sample holds hundreds of thousands of clones; approximately 92% are singletons and the top ten take about 2.7%. Treatment: approximately 18 received Ad26.COV2.S at low or high dose, single or two shots; about 5 received placebo; per-sample allocation not given. Collection of the samples took place on day 63 after the first injection of vaccine or placebo. The input for sequencing was peripheral blood, taken in a trial of Ad26.COV2.S vaccine versus placebo. The source of these receptors is a person aged 18-60 years who received the Ad26.COV2.S COVID-19 vaccine or a placebo.

This chain links TRBV7-2 with TRBJ1-2; 7 bases align to TRBD1. Germline assignment: CDR1 SGHTA and CDR2 FQGNSA. The CDR3 contains 13 residues. Trimming removed 5 bases from V and 4 bases from J; junction bases left unmatched: 4. CDR3 in amino acids: CASSHRGIYGYTF. The DNA for the CDR3 is TGTGCCAGCAGCCACAGGGGAATCTATGGCTACACCTTC.

The chain carries TRBV5-1 and TRBJ2-1, with 7 nucleotides matching TRBD2. The CDR3 runs 15 residues. The germline V gene has CDR1 SGHRS and CDR2 YFSETQ. J lost 5 bases, V lost 5 bases, and 10 bases had no gene match. CDR3 protein: CASSPRWGGDNEQFF. The CDR3 DNA follows: TGCGCCAGCAGTCCACGATGGGGAGGGGACAATGAGCAGTTCTTC. Combining the CDR3 with reference TRBV5-1 and TRBJ2-1 gives the whole variable domain KAGVTQTPRYLIKTRGQQVTLSCSPISGHRSVSWYQQTPGQGLQFLFEYFSETQRNKGNFPGRFSGRQFSNSRSEMNVSTLELGDSALYLCASSPRWGGDNEQFFGPGTRLTVL.

J is TRBJ2-6 and V is TRBV10-2; 7 nucleotides line up with TRBD1. This CDR3 has 17 residues. CDR1 and CDR2 (germline): WSHSY, SAAADI. V was pared by 6 bases and J by 2 bases, with 10 bases of the junction left unmatched. The DNA for the CDR3 is TGCGCCAGCAGAGAGGGGGCGCTTGCTGCTGGGGCCAACGTCCTGACTTTC. It yields the protein CASREGALAAGANVLTF.

This clone was detected a few times. The chain couples TRBV20-1 to TRBJ1-2; the D gene is possibly TRBD1 (6 bases). CDR1 and CDR2 from the germline V gene are DFQATT and SNEGSKA (reference sequence). Deletions cut 6 bases from V and 6 bases from J, with 11 bases between. CDR3 length: 11 residues. CDR3 loop: CSAGGFDGYTF. CDR3 sequence (DNA): TGCAGTGCAGGGGGATTTGATGGCTACACCTTC.

The V and J genes are TRBV18 and TRBJ1-1, with D perhaps matching TRBD1 (5 bases). V lost 6 bases and J lost 5, with 16 bases in between. Per the germline V gene, CDR1 is KGHSH and CDR2 is LQKENI. The CDR3 consists of 14 residues. Here the CDR3 reads CASSRSGGRTEAFF. CDR3 bases: TGTGCCAGCTCGCGCTCTGGGGGACGGACTGAAGCTTTCTTT.

The gene calls are TRBV10-2 and TRBJ2-5; D possibly corresponds to TRBD1 (6 bases). V was cut by 11 bases and J by 3 bases, with 16 bases left in between. This CDR3 has 13 amino acids. The germline V gene has CDR1 WSHSY and CDR2 SAAADI. CDR3 residues: CAGAWTAKETQYF. As DNA, the CDR3 is TGCGCCGGGGCGTGGACAGCGAAAGAGACCCAGTACTTC.

This chain joins TRBV13 and TRBJ1-2; D unclear. The CDR3 is 15 residues long. Germline V gives CDR1 PRHDT, CDR2 FYEKMQ (reference sequence). The ends were cut back, 5 bases at V and 4 bases at J, with 17 bases in the middle. The CDR3 here is CASSTTWRAGYGYTF. CDR3 sequence (DNA): TGTGCCAGCAGCACCACCTGGAGGGCGGGCTATGGCTACACCTTC.

This chain uses TRBV2 with TRBJ1-3, with D maybe TRBD1 (6 bases). Germline V gene lookup returns CDR1 SNHLY and CDR2 FYNNEI. V lost 0 bases to trimming and J lost 7 bases, with 13 bases between them. CDR3 length: 15 residues. CDR3 nucleotides: TGTGCCAGCAGTGAAGCCCACAGGGACTGGAACACCATATATTTT. Encoded protein: CASSEAHRDWNTIYF.

Comments on this clone: Distinct nucleotide sequences in the sample also encode this CDR3. J is TRBJ1-2 and V is TRBV12-3 or TRBV12-4; maybe TRBD1 (6 bases). Deletions cut 2 bases from V and 5 bases from J, with 6 bases between. This CDR3 is 12 amino acids long. The CDR3 here is CASSLQGYGYTF. CDR3 bases: TGTGCCAGCAGTTTACAGGGGTATGGCTACACCTTC.